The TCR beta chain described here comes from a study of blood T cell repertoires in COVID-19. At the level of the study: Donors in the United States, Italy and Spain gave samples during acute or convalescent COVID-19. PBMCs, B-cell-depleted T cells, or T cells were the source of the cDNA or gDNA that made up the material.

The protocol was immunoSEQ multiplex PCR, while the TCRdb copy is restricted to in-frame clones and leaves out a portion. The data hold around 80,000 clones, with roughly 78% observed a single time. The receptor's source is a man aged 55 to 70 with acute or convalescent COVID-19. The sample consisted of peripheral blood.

CDR3 sequence: CASKPGQGYEKLFF. CDR3 nucleotide sequence: TGTGCCAGTAAACCGGGACAGGGATATGAAAAACTGTTTTTT. This chain joins TRBV19 and TRBJ1-4, with TRBD1 matching 9 bases. The CDR3 spans 14 residues. Unmatched junction bases numbered 6, after V lost 7 bases and J lost 6 bases. The germline V gene has CDR1 LNHDA and CDR2 SQIVND (reference sequence).